The 17 T cell receptor beta chains presented below share a single source sample, sequenced in a study of blood T cell repertoires in COVID-19. Assay used: immunoSEQ multiplex PCR; TCRdb lists only in-frame clones, some missing. The data hold more than 95,000 clones, with around 86% observed a single time. Sequenced sample: peripheral blood. Receptors originate from a human donor in a cohort sampled during active COVID-19.

This clone was recorded once. The chain recombines TRBV28 with TRBJ1-2; no clear D gene. The CDR3 loop spans 15 amino acids. Germline CDR1 is MDHEN and CDR2 is SYDVKM. Trimming removed 7 bases from V and 8 bases from J, with 23 bases in between. The DNA of the CDR3 is TGTGCCAGCACCGTCGCGACGATCCCGCGGATGGGCTACACCTTC. This gives the protein CASTVATIPRMGYTF.

CDR3 region: CSASPLDRGLYEQYF. CDR3 bases: TGCAGTGCTAGTCCCCTGGACAGGGGGCTTTACGAGCAGTACTTC. This sequence joins TRBV20-1 and TRBJ2-7, with TRBD1 matching 11 bases. CDR3 length equals 15 residues. Looked up from germline, CDR1 is DFQATT and CDR2 is SNEGSKA (reference sequence). J lost 4 bases, V lost 3 bases, and 8 bases had no gene match.

The chain couples TRBV11-3 to TRBJ2-5, with TRBD2 matching over 9 bases. The CDR3 is 18 amino acids. J lost 5 bases, V lost 10 bases, and 23 bases had no gene match. Looked up from germline, CDR1 is SGHNT and CDR2 is YENEEA. This chain's CDR3 is CATSRAGGRSPPRETQYF. The CDR3 nucleotides are TGTGCCACTTCGAGGGCGGGAGGGCGATCTCCACCGCGGGAGACCCAGTACTTC.

The genes are TRBV4-3 and TRBJ2-2; 8 nucleotides align to TRBD1. Germline CDR1 reads LGHNA; CDR2 reads YSLEER. V gave up 2 bases and J gave up 7 bases; unmatched junction bases: 6. CDR3 size: 15 residues. The CDR3 sequence: CASSQQDRVNGELFF. The CDR3 DNA is TGCGCCAGCAGCCAACAGGACAGGGTTAACGGGGAGCTGTTTTTT.

The chain joins TRBV19 to TRBJ2-7; 7 bases line up with TRBD2. The germline V gene encodes CDR1 LNHDA and CDR2 SQIVND (reference sequence). The CDR3 is made up of 16 amino acids. V lost 6 bases and J lost 3; bases outside the gene matches: 14. This CDR3 reads CASRRRVGLDFYEQYF. CDR3 DNA: TGTGCCAGTAGACGCCGGGTAGGACTAGATTTCTACGAGCAGTACTTC.

The rearrangement uses TRBV5-1 and TRBJ1-1; weak D call: TRBD1 (6 bases). Trimming removed 0 bases at V and 3 bases at J, with 9 bases between. This CDR3 spans 14 amino acids. The germline CDR1 and CDR2 sequences are SGHRS and YFSETQ. CDR3 sequence: CASSLGTVDTEAFF. The CDR3, as DNA: TGCGCCAGCAGCTTGGGGACAGTGGACACTGAAGCTTTCTTT.

The chain has TRBV10-3 and TRBJ2-7; a possible D gene is TRBD1 (6 bases). CDR3 length: 15 residues. Looked up from germline, CDR1 is ENHRY and CDR2 is SYGVKD. Trimming removed 1 base at V and 0 bases at J, with 10 bases between. The CDR3 nucleotides read TGTGCCATCAGTGAGTTGGAAGGGGGCTCCTACGAGCAGTACTTC. As protein: CAISELEGGSYEQYF.

This clone was counted between two and nine times. The V and J genes are TRBV5-1 and TRBJ1-2, with 7 bases fitting TRBD1. Germline CDR1 is SGHRS and CDR2 is YFSETQ. J lost 8 bases, V lost 6 bases, and 10 bases had no gene match. This CDR3 is 13 amino acids long. The CDR3 DNA sequence: TGCGCCAGCACCCTTTCCCGGGACAGCGGCTACACCTTC. It yields the protein CASTLSRDSGYTF.

This chain connects TRBV4-3 to TRBJ2-7; 8 positions match TRBD1. Germline V gives CDR1 LGHNA, CDR2 YSLEER. The CDR3 covers 15 residues. V lost 3 bases, J lost 2 bases, and 6 bases stayed unmatched. CDR3 nucleotide sequence: TGCGCCAGCAGCCAGGACAGGGACCTTACCTACGAGCAGTACTTC. Protein sequence: CASSQDRDLTYEQYF.

V gene TRBV12-5 combines with J gene TRBJ2-3; 9 bases are a match to TRBD1. Looked up from germline, CDR1 is LGHNT and CDR2 is FRNRAP. The CDR3 has 15 amino acids. Trimming at V came to 5 bases and at J to 4 bases, leaving 7 bases not matched to a gene. For the CDR3, the DNA is TGTGCTAGTGGTACCGGGACAGGGACCCCAGATACGCAGTATTTT. Its translation: CASGTGTGTPDTQYF.

V is TRBV27 and J is TRBJ2-1; no clear D. Trimming took off 3 bases at V and 0 bases at J, with 9 bases between the two ends. This CDR3 region has 15 residues. Germline values: CDR1 MNHEY, CDR2 SMNVEV (reference sequence). The CDR3 DNA sequence: TGTGCCAGCAGTTTGGTAGCAAACTCCTACAATGAGCAGTTCTTC. It specifies CASSLVANSYNEQFF.

The chain is built from TRBV6-5 and TRBJ1-4; 8 positions agree with TRBD1. The CDR3 is 14 amino acids. The trim removed 6 bases at V and 8 bases at J, leaving 8 bases unmatched. Germline lookup yields CDR1 MNHEY and CDR2 SVGAGI. The CDR3 spells CASSPRGRKEKLFF. The DNA for the CDR3 is TGTGCCAGCAGCCCCAGGGGGCGGAAAGAAAAACTGTTTTTT.

This clone was found a few times. This chain uses TRBV4-2 with TRBJ1-5; D is ambiguous. CDR3 length: 13 residues. V was cut by 0 bases and J by 4 bases, with 4 bases left in between. The V gene's germline CDR1 is LGHNA and CDR2 YNFKEQ. As DNA, the CDR3 is TGTGCCAGCAGCCAAGATATAAATCAGCCCCAGCATTTT. It specifies CASSQDINQPQHF.

The chain is built from TRBV30 and TRBJ1-2, with D unclear. V shed 0 bases and J shed 8 bases, with 25 bases lying between them. The V gene's germline CDR1 is GTSNPN and CDR2 SVGIG (reference sequence). The CDR3 extends over 17 amino acids. The DNA for the CDR3 is TGTGCCTGGAGTGTAACTTGGAACAGTCGGTCGGAATTAGGCTACACCTTC. It is translated as CAWSVTWNSRSELGYTF.

This clone has a handful of counts. This chain joins TRBV18 and TRBJ2-5; D remains unclear. Germline V gene data show CDR1 as KGHSH and CDR2 as LQKENI. The length of the CDR3 is 14 residues. The V and J ends lost 0 bases and 2 bases respectively, with 7 bases between them. The CDR3 loop reads CASSPPEQQETQYF. The DNA of the CDR3 is TGTGCCAGCTCACCACCGGAACAGCAAGAGACCCAGTACTTC.

The chain joins TRBV9 to TRBJ2-7; 7 positions match TRBD1. V shed 0 bases and J 3 bases; nucleotides not matched to a gene: 6. The germline V gene has CDR1 SGDLS and CDR2 YYNGEE. CDR3 length: 15 residues. This CDR3 reads CASSVEAGGYYEQYF. The CDR3 DNA reads as TGTGCCAGCAGCGTAGAGGCAGGGGGTTACTACGAGCAGTACTTC.

The chain recombines TRBV24-1 with TRBJ1-2, with a tentative D call TRBD1 (5 bases). Germline-derived CDR1 and CDR2 are KGHDR and SFDVKD. Trimming removed 2 bases at V and 4 bases at J, with 13 bases between. The CDR3 is made up of 15 amino acids. The CDR3 loop is CATSDSADSLYGYTF. In nucleotides, the CDR3 is TGTGCCACCAGTGATTCTGCCGACAGTCTCTATGGCTACACCTTC.